This passage covers 8 T cell receptor beta chains from one sample sequenced in a study of early stage breast cancer tumors. Some clones are missing from TCRdb's copy, which holds only in-frame ones; the method was immunoSEQ multiplex PCR. The sample shows about 72,000 clones, 70% to 85% of them seen only once. The specimen sequenced was blood. The receptors come from a person aged 60 to 70 with breast cancer.

This clone was picked up a small number of times. The gene calls are TRBV2 and TRBJ1-5; D is unclear. The V end lost 1 base, the J end lost 7 bases, and 8 bases lay between the germline ends. This CDR3 contains 13 residues. Per the germline V gene, CDR1 is SNHLY and CDR2 is FYNNEI. DNA of the CDR3: TGTGCCAGCAGTGAAGGGAACCGCCAGCCCCAGCATTTT. Protein: CASSEGNRQPQHF.

The V and J genes are TRBV30 and TRBJ2-1; 8 bases fit TRBD1. J gave up 6 bases and V 3 bases, and 7 bases lay outside the gene matches. Germline CDR1 is GTSNPN and CDR2 is SVGIG (reference sequence). The length of the CDR3 is 14 residues. CDR3 DNA sequence: TGTGCCTGGAGCCTACCGACAGGGGTCAATGAGCAGTTCTTC. Amino acids: CAWSLPTGVNEQFF. Variable domain in full (rest from reference TRBV30 and TRBJ2-1): SQTIHQWPATLVQPVGSPLSLECTVEGTSNPNLYWYRQAAGRGLQLLFYSVGIGQISSEVPQNLSASRPQDRQFILSSKKLLLSDSGFYLCAWSLPTGVNEQFFGPGTRLTVL.

V and J are TRBV18 and TRBJ2-3, with TRBD1 matching over 7 bases. The V and J ends lost 6 bases and 0 bases, in that order; junction bases with no gene match: 6. The CDR3 extends over 15 amino acids. Germline assignment: CDR1 KGHSH and CDR2 LQKENI. The CDR3 protein is CASSGTGASTDTQYF. As DNA, the CDR3 is TGTGCCAGCTCGGGAACAGGGGCGAGCACAGATACGCAGTATTTT. Full variable domain (missing parts from reference TRBV18 and TRBJ2-3): NAGVMQNPRHLVRRRGQEARLRCSPMKGHSHVYWYRQLPEEGLKFMVYLQKENIIDESGMPKERFSAEFPKEGPSILRIQQVVRGDSAAYFCASSGTGASTDTQYFGPGTRLTVL.

A single count supports this clone. The J gene is TRBJ1-2, the V gene TRBV28, with D uncertain. The germline V gene has CDR1 MDHEN and CDR2 SYDVKM. The CDR3 extends over 14 amino acids. V gave up 2 bases and J gave up 5 bases, with 12 bases separating them. The CDR3 loop is CASSLGRPIYGYTF. Written as DNA, the CDR3 is TGTGCCAGCAGTTTAGGCCGGCCGATTTATGGCTACACCTTC.

This sequence joins TRBV18 and TRBJ1-2, with 10 positions matching TRBD1. This CDR3 has 15 amino acids. Trimming removed 2 bases from V and 3 bases from J; junction bases left unmatched: 3. The V gene's germline CDR1 is KGHSH and CDR2 LQKENI. As DNA, the CDR3 is TGTGCCAGCTCACCAGCCGGGACAGGGGACTATGGCTACACCTTC. Translation: CASSPAGTGDYGYTF.

This chain uses TRBV6-1 with TRBJ2-3, with a tentative D call TRBD2 (7 bases). This CDR3 has 14 residues. CDR1 and CDR2 from the germline V gene are MNHNS and SASEGT. V lost 6 bases, J lost 2 bases, and 12 bases lay in between. CDR3: CASRTGGPTDTQYF. The CDR3 DNA reads TGTGCCAGCAGAACGGGGGGCCCCACAGATACGCAGTATTTT.

J is TRBJ1-4 and V is TRBV2, with 8 bases that match TRBD1. The CDR3 has 15 residues. V dropped 2 bases and J dropped 8; count of bases not matched to a gene: 7. Germline loops: CDR1 SNHLY, CDR2 FYNNEI. CDR3 amino acids: CASSEPQGVGEKLFF. The CDR3 nucleotides are TGTGCCAGCAGTGAACCACAGGGGGTCGGGGAAAAACTGTTTTTT.

In this sample, this clone turned up a few times. The rearrangement links TRBV5-4 to TRBJ1-1; D perhaps matches TRBD1 (5 bases). The CDR3 spans 16 residues. Trimming cost V 0 bases and J 10 bases, with 22 bases left between them. The V gene's germline CDR1 is SGHNT and CDR2 YYREEE (reference sequence). This chain's CDR3 is CASSLGVRQGRVGAFF. CDR3 coding DNA: TGTGCCAGCAGCTTGGGCGTTAGGCAGGGCCGGGTAGGAGCTTTCTTT.